The source of this TCR beta chain is a study of blood T cell repertoires in COVID-19. On the study more broadly: Acute and convalescent COVID-19 specimens originated in the United States, Italy and Spain. T cells, B-cell-depleted T cells, or PBMCs supplied cDNA or gDNA.

Authors' processing steps: Reference gene primers were amplified, and this amplification served to estimate nucleated cell counts. Assay used: immunoSEQ multiplex PCR; TCRdb lists only in-frame clones, some missing. V and J calls and clone size are given by that table; D and trimming were obtained from the DNA. This repertoire shows around 300,000 clones, around 88% found once; its top ten account for 1.5% to 2%. The CDR3 totals 18 residues. V gave up 4 bases and J gave up 4 bases; unmatched junction bases: 16. The germline V gene has CDR1 MNHNS and CDR2 SASEGT. Seattle patient enrollment occurred during active infection, with longitudinal follow-up thereafter.

Material: peripheral blood. The sequence came from a woman in her 30s with COVID-19, enrolled during active disease. This chain joins TRBV6-1 and TRBJ2-7, with 10 bases aligning to TRBD2. CDR3: CASSVQGFSLAGEYEQYF. The CDR3 nucleotides read TGTGCCAGCAGTGTACAGGGTTTCTCCCTAGCGGGGGAATACGAGCAGTACTTC.